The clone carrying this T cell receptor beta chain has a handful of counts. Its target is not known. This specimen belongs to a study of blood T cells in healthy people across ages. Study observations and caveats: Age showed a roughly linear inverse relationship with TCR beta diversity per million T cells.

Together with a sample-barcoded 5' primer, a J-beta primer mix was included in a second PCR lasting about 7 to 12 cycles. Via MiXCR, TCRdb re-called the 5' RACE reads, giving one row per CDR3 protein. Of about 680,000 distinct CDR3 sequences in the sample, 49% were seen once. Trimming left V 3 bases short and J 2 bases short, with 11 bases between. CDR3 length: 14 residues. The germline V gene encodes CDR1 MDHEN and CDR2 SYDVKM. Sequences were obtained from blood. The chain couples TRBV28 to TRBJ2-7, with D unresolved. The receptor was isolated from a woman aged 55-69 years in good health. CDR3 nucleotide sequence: TGTGCCAGCAGTTTTGGCAGGCGAGCCTACGAGCAGTACTTC. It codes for CASSFGRRAYEQYF.